One sample yielded the 3 T cell receptor beta chains listed below, sequenced in a study of blood T cell repertoires in COVID-19. Here immunoSEQ multiplex PCR was the method, and the copy in TCRdb shows in-frame clones only, minus some. The sample holds roughly 50,000 clones, 85% to 90% seen once. Sequences were obtained from peripheral blood. The receptors shown here come from a woman aged 80 or over with COVID-19, enrolled during active disease.

The chain carries TRBV6-6 and TRBJ2-7; 8 nucleotides agree with TRBD1. V lost 4 bases and J lost 4; bases outside the gene matches: 6. Germline values: CDR1 MNHNY, CDR2 SVGAGI (reference sequence). There are 14 residues in the CDR3. DNA of the CDR3: TGTGCCAGCAGTTCCTACAGGGGGTCGTACGAGCAGTACTTC. Protein product: CASSSYRGSYEQYF.

This sequence joins TRBV18 and TRBJ2-1, with D possibly matching TRBD2 (6 bases). Looked up from germline, CDR1 is KGHSH and CDR2 is LQKENI. This CDR3 has 17 amino acids. V lost 1 base and J lost 8, with 21 bases in between. This chain's CDR3 is CASSPHILDSPGDEQFF. Written as DNA, the CDR3 is TGTGCCAGCTCACCACATATATTGGACTCCCCGGGAGATGAGCAGTTCTTC.

The V call is TRBV11-2, the J call TRBJ1-2, with D perhaps matching TRBD1 (6 bases). The CDR3 runs to 14 residues. The ends were cut back, 3 bases at V and 0 bases at J, with 8 bases in the middle. CDR1 and CDR2 (germline): SGHAT, FQNNGV. CDR3 region: CASSLGAANYGYTF. As DNA, the CDR3 is TGTGCCAGCAGCTTGGGGGCCGCTAACTATGGCTACACCTTC.